This T cell receptor beta chain was documented in a study of PD-L1 blockade in urothelial cancer. Study-level background: Patients went on atezolizumab around 2014, receiving 1,200 mg intravenously every 3 weeks.

The table came from immunoSEQ multiplex PCR; TCRdb's copy has only in-frame clones and leaves some out. This sample carries about 82,000 clones, 87% of them seen once, and the ten largest clones take around 5%. Trimming at V came to 6 bases and at J to 10 bases, leaving 6 bases not matched to a gene. The CDR3 totals 14 residues. Per the germline V gene, CDR1 is SEHNR and CDR2 is FQNEAQ (reference sequence). This material consisted of PBMCs, taken around atezolizumab (anti-PD-L1) treatment. V usage is TRBV7-9 and J usage is TRBJ1-6; 10 nucleotides align to TRBD1. This sequence originates from a woman aged 70 to 79 with urothelial cancer. This CDR3 reads CASSWGTGESPLHF. The DNA of the CDR3 is TGTGCCAGCAGTTGGGGGACAGGGGAATCACCCCTCCACTTT.